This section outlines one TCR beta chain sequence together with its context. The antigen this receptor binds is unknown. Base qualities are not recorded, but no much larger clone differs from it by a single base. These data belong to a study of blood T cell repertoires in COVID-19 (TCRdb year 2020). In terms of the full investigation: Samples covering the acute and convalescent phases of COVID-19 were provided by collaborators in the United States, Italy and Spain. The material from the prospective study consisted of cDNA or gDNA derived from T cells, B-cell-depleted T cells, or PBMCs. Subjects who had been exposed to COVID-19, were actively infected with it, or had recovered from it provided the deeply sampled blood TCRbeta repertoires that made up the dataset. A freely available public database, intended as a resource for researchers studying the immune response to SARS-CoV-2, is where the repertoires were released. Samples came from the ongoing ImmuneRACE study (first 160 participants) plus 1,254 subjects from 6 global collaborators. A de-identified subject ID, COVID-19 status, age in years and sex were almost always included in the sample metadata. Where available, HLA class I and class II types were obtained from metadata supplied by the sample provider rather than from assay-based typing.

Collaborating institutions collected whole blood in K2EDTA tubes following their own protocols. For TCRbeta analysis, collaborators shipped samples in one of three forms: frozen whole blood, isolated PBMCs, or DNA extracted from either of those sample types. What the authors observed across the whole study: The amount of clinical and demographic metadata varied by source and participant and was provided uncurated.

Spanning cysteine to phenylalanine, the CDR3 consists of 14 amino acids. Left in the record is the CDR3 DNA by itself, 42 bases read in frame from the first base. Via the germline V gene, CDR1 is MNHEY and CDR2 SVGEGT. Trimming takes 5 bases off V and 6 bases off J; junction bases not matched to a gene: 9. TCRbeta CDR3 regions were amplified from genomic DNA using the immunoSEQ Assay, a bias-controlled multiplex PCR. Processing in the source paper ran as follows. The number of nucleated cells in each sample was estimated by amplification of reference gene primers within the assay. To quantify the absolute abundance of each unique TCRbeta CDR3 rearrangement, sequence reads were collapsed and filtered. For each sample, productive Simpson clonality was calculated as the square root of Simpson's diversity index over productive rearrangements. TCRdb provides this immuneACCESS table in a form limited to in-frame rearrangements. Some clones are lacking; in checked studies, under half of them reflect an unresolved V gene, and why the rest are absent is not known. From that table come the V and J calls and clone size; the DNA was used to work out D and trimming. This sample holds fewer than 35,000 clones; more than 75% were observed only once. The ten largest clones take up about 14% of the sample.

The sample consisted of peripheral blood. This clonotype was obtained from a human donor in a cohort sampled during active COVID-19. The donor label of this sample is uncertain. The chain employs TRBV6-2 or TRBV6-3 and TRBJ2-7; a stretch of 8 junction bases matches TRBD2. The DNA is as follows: TGTGCCAGCAGTCCGGGAGGGACCCCTCGCGAGCAGTACTTC. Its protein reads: CASSPGGTPREQYF.